This TCR beta chain was sequenced in a study of graft-versus-host responses after intestinal transplantation. Study as a whole: Anti-thymocyte globulin served as induction for all recipients, who then took tacrolimus and steroids for approximately three years. Findings and limits, study-wide: Graft-donor T cell macrochimerism in patients accompanied high graft-versus-host to host-versus-graft clonal ratios in allografts. There were GvH clones found in recipient marrow, and some of them appeared first in ileum or blood. Circulating GvH clones peaking coincided with falling HvG clones soon after transplant.

Turning to this clone: Its antigen is as yet unknown.

There are 17 residues in the CDR3. Germline-derived CDR1 and CDR2 are MNHEY and SMNVEV (reference sequence). V was cut by 6 bases and J by 2 bases, with 17 bases left in between. The method was immunoSEQ multiplex PCR; TCRdb's version includes in-frame clones alone and lacks a portion of them. This sample yields about 5,100 clones, of which just over 70% are seen a single time; 37% belongs to the top ten. The material was PBMCs, obtained roughly 47 weeks after intestinal transplant. The rearrangement joins TRBV27 to TRBJ2-6; D is unresolved. This TCR came from a human patient who received an intestinal transplant, so some T cells may come from the graft donor. The CDR3 DNA is TGTGCCAGCAGATCACGGAGCAGTGTCGCTGGGGCCAACGTCCTGACTTTC. The encoded protein is CASRSRSSVAGANVLTF. Variable domain in full (rest from reference TRBV27 and TRBJ2-6): EAQVTQNPRYLITVTGKKLTVTCSQNMNHEYMSWYRQDPGLGLRQIYYSMNVEVTDKGDVPEGYKVSRKEKRNFPLILESPSPNQTSLYFCASRSRSSVAGANVLTFGAGSRLTVL.